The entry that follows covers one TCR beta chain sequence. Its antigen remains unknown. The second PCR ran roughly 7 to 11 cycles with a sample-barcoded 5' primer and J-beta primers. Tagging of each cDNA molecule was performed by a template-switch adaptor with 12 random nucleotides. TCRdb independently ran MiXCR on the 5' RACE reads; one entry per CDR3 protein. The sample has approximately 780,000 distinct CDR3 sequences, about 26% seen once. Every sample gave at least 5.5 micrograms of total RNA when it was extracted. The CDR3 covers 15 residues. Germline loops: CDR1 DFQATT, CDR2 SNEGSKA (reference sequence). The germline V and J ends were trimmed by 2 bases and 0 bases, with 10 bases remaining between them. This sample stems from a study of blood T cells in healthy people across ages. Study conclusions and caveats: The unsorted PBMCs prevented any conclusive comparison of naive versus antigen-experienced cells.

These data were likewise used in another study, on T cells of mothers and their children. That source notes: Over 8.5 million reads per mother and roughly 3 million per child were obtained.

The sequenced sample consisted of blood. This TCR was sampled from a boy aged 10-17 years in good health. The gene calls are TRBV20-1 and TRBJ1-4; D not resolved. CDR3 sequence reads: CSARRAAPTNEKLFF. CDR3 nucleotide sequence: TGCAGTGCTAGAAGGGCAGCCCCAACTAATGAAAAACTGTTTTTT.